This paragraph covers one T cell receptor (beta chain) sequence. No antigen is known for it. No much larger clone is present one base from it, and per-base qualities are unavailable. RNA was extracted with the RNeasy kit and about 0.5 to 1 ug was reverse transcribed using random hexamers. TCR beta CDR3 regions were amplified with the immunoSEQ multiplex PCR assay covering 54 Vbeta and 13 Jbeta segments. PCR amplification bias was corrected by using a synthetic template baseline for primer optimization and computational correction. On the study's bioinformatics: Only productive sequences were kept, with reads annotated to V, D and J genes according to IMGT and analyzed in immunoSEQ Analyzer. Clonality was calculated as one minus the Shannon entropy normalized by log2 of the number of productive unique sequences. Public and private clones were assessed among the 100 most prevalent clones of each patient and control. A clone was defined as Susac-specific if it was absent from the healthy and MS cohorts, from some 1,100 published viral clones and from other ImmuneACCESS disease sequences. In TCRdb, the public reads were trimmed at Q25 with fastp and aligned with MiXCR, with productive beta chains retained. CDR3 protein sequences are deduplicated, and each keeps its most common genes and DNA. These V and J calls rely on TCRdb rather than the paper's analysis. A total of some 200,000 distinct CDR3 sequences appear in this sample, 95% of them only once. The top ten clones comprise roughly 0.1% of the sample.

The entry originates in a study of CD8 T cells in Susac syndrome (dated by TCRdb to about 2019). For context, the study as a whole: Whether CD8+ T cell activation and differentiation in Susac syndrome was antigen driven was tested using repertoire sequencing. The research as a whole found: The number of individuals in the TCR sequencing and HLA analysis was acknowledged as relatively small.

Relative to germline, V is 5 bases shorter and J is 6 bases shorter, with 13 bases between their ends. CDR1 and CDR2, looked up from the germline V gene, are MGHRA and YSYEKL. Counted from cysteine to phenylalanine, this CDR3 has 13 amino acids. Of all the DNA, just the CDR3 is kept, 39 bases in frame from base 1. Peripheral blood CD8+ and CD4+ T cells from healthy donors, Susac syndrome patients and multiple sclerosis patients were profiled by high-throughput TCR beta sequencing. The multiple sclerosis controls were treatment-naive patients who had stable or active relapsing-remitting disease and met the revised McDonald criteria. Bulk CD8+ and CD4+ T cells were purified by magnetic negative isolation, while CD8+ TEMRA cells were enriched using FACS. Blood was drawn into EDTA tubes, processed within 24 hours, and PBMCs were isolated by density gradient centrifugation. PBMCs intended for TCR sequencing were cryopreserved in liquid nitrogen and were subsequently thawed in a 37 degrees C water bath. Purity of sorted or isolated CD4+, CD8+ and CD8+ TEMRA cells was at least 90%.

Recombination joined TRBV4-1 with TRBJ1-2; TRBD1 is perhaps the D gene, given 5 matching bases. Sequencing was carried out using CD4+ T cells from PBMCs. The TCR originated in a human donor with multiple sclerosis. The DNA sequence follows: TGCGCCAGCAGCGGCTGGGGGATAGATGGCTACACCTTC. The resulting protein is CASSGWGIDGYTF.